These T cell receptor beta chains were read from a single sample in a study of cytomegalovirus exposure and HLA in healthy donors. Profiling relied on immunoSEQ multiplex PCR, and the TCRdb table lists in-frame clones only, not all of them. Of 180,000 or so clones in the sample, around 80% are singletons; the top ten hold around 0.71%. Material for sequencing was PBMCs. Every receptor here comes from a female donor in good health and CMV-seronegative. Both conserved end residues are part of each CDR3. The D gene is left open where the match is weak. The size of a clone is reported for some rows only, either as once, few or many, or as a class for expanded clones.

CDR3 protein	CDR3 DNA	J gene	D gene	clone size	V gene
CASSPGTGVREQYF	TGCGCCAGCAGTCCCGGGACAGGGGTACGCGAGCAGTACTTC	TRBJ2-7	TRBD1	-	TRBV4-3
CASSPGMGGYEQYF	TGCGCCAGCAGCCCGGGGATGGGGGGCTACGAGCAGTACTTC	TRBJ2-7	-	-	TRBV5-1
CASSPDSGRPGYTF	TGTGCCAGCAGCCCGGACAGTGGTCGGCCTGGCTACACCTTC	TRBJ1-2	-	-	TRBV2
CASRVPGANGLTF	TGTGCCAGCAGGGTTCCTGGGGCCAACGGCCTGACTTTC	TRBJ2-6	-	-	TRBV19
CASSNRDTGANGLTF	TGTGCCAGCTCAAACAGGGACACTGGGGCCAACGGCCTGACTTTC	TRBJ2-6	-	-	TRBV18
CASTQDRAENEQFF	TGTGCCAGCACCCAAGACAGGGCGGAAAATGAGCAGTTCTTC	TRBJ2-1	TRBD1	once	TRBV11-2
CASAGTPSAGVYEQYF	TGTGCCAGTGCCGGGACGCCGTCTGCGGGGGTATACGAGCAGTACTTC	TRBJ2-7	TRBD2	-	TRBV25-1
CASSRGGPTYEQYF	TGCGCCAGCAGCCGCGGGGGCCCTACCTACGAGCAGTACTTC	TRBJ2-7	-	few	TRBV5-1
CSVVDSVEQYF	TGCAGCGTTGTCGATTCAGTTGAGCAGTACTTC	TRBJ2-7	-	-	TRBV29-1
CASSLGGTQQFF	TGTGCCAGCAGCTTAGGAGGGACACAGCAGTTCTTC	TRBJ2-1	-	-	TRBV7-6
CASSYFDRVGETQYF	TGTGCCAGCAGTTACTTCGACAGGGTTGGGGAGACCCAGTACTTC	TRBJ2-5	TRBD1	-	TRBV6-5
CASSRDGTSNEKLFF	TGCGCCAGCAGCCGCGACGGGACATCTAATGAAAAACTGTTTTTT	TRBJ1-4	-	-	TRBV4-3
CASTGGGSPNQPQHF	TGTGCCAGTACAGGGGGCGGCTCTCCCAATCAGCCCCAGCATTTT	TRBJ1-5	TRBD1	-	TRBV2
CASSFGGGSETQYF	TGCGCCAGCAGCTTTGGGGGGGGCTCGGAGACCCAGTACTTC	TRBJ2-5	-	once	TRBV5-1
CALYRTGRGETQYF	TGTGCCCTATATCGGACGGGGAGGGGAGAGACCCAGTACTTC	TRBJ2-5	TRBD2	-	TRBV30
CAWSVLGQGVNNRGYGYTF	TGTGCCTGGAGTGTATTGGGTCAGGGGGTCAATAATAGGGGCTATGGCTACACCTTC	TRBJ1-2	TRBD1	-	TRBV30
CASSKGESNNEQFF	TGTGCCAGTAGTAAAGGGGAATCCAACAATGAGCAGTTCTTC	TRBJ2-1	-	-	TRBV19
CASSPGGGAFQPQHF	TGTGCCAGCAGCCCAGGCGGGGGAGCCTTTCAGCCCCAGCATTTT	TRBJ1-5	-	-	TRBV28
CASRGRAYEQYF	TGTGCCAGCAGGGGTCGGGCCTACGAGCAGTACTTC	TRBJ2-7	-	-	TRBV11-3
CASSPRRGQGTYEQYF	TGTGCCAGCTCACCCAGGCGGGGACAGGGGACCTACGAGCAGTACTTC	TRBJ2-7	TRBD1	-	TRBV18
CASSLTSYEQYF	TGTGCCAGCAGTCTGACAAGTTACGAGCAGTACTTC	TRBJ2-7	-	-	TRBV28
CASSSPATGSGGTLHF	TGTGCCAGCAGTTCCCCGGCCACAGGGTCGGGGGGGACCCTCCACTTT	TRBJ1-6	-	-	TRBV27
CASSEGGGTDTQYF	TGTGCCAGCAGCGAAGGGGGAGGCACAGATACGCAGTATTTT	TRBJ2-3	-	few	TRBV6-1
CASGRTGQTTGELFF	TGTGCCAGCGGCCGGACAGGTCAAACCACCGGGGAGCTGTTTTTT	TRBJ2-2	TRBD1	-	TRBV7-3
CAISGTGGWDEQFF	TGTGCCATCAGTGGAACAGGGGGCTGGGATGAGCAGTTCTTC	TRBJ2-1	TRBD1	-	TRBV10-3
CATSRDQGARQAFF	TGTGCCACCAGCAGAGATCAGGGGGCGAGACAAGCTTTCTTT	TRBJ1-1	TRBD1	-	TRBV15
CASSGTSGILYNEQFF	TGTGCCAGCAGTGGAACCTCGGGGATTCTCTACAATGAGCAGTTCTTC	TRBJ2-1	-	few	TRBV6-6
CASSAGTRVSYNEQFF	TGTGCCAGCAGTGCCGGGACTAGGGTTTCCTACAATGAGCAGTTCTTC	TRBJ2-1	TRBD2	few	TRBV6-1
CASRAAGGIIYGYTF	TGTGCCAGCAGGGCGGCAGGGGGCATAATCTATGGCTACACCTTC	TRBJ1-2	TRBD1	-	TRBV27
CASSIVQGGSYEQYF	TGTGCCAGTAGTATAGTCCAGGGGGGCTCCTACGAGCAGTACTTC	TRBJ2-7	-	few	TRBV19
CASSLSFSGANVLTF	TGTGCCAGCAGCCTCAGTTTCTCTGGGGCCAACGTCCTGACTTTC	TRBJ2-6	-	-	TRBV9
CASSQDLLAGGDNEQFF	TGTGCCAGCAGCCAGGATTTACTAGCGGGAGGCGACAATGAGCAGTTCTTC	TRBJ2-1	TRBD2	-	TRBV4-2
CASRYTGGAGNTIYF	TGTGCCAGCAGGTACACAGGGGGCGCTGGAAACACCATATATTTT	TRBJ1-3	TRBD1	-	TRBV5-6
CSAPPPYGYTF	TGCAGTGCTCCCCCCCCGTATGGCTACACCTTC	TRBJ1-2	-	once	TRBV20-1
CASSLSGSADEQFF	TGTGCCAGCAGCCTTAGCGGGAGTGCGGATGAGCAGTTCTTC	TRBJ2-1	TRBD2	few	TRBV11-2
CASNPQQGRETQYF	TGTGCCAGCAACCCCCAACAGGGTCGCGAGACCCAGTACTTC	TRBJ2-5	-	-	TRBV7-2
CASSLQMANTEAFF	TGTGCCAGCAGCTTACAGATGGCCAACACTGAAGCTTTCTTT	TRBJ1-1	-	few	TRBV28
CASSLAPRVRGNTIYF	TGTGCCAGCAGCTTGGCGCCCAGGGTACGGGGAAACACCATATATTTT	TRBJ1-3	-	-	TRBV5-6
CASKTGPTTGELFF	TGCGCCAGCAAAACAGGCCCAACCACCGGGGAGCTGTTTTTT	TRBJ2-2	-	-	TRBV5-1
CASSVGFGEQFF	TGTGCCAGCAGTGTTGGCTTCGGGGAGCAGTTCTTC	TRBJ2-1	-	-	TRBV2
CASSLERGGSPGELFF	TGTGCCAGCAGCCTAGAGCGGGGGGGCAGTCCCGGGGAGCTGTTTTTT	TRBJ2-2	TRBD2	-	TRBV4-2
CASSSRATGTYEQYF	TGTGCCAGCAGTTCACGAGCTACAGGAACCTACGAGCAGTACTTC	TRBJ2-7	-	-	TRBV28
CASSVGLAGGNEQFF	TGTGCCAGCAGCGTCGGGCTAGCGGGGGGGAATGAGCAGTTCTTC	TRBJ2-1	TRBD2	once	TRBV9
CASSFHWTGSYYEQYF	TGTGCCAGCAGCTTTCATTGGACAGGGAGCTATTACGAGCAGTACTTC	TRBJ2-7	TRBD1	few	TRBV7-6
CASSPPDSSPEQYF	TGTGCCAGCAGCCCTCCGGACTCCTCTCCGGAGCAGTACTTC	TRBJ2-7	-	-	TRBV7-2
CASSGAAQSLTDTQYF	TGTGCCAGTAGTGGGGCAGCTCAATCGCTCACAGATACGCAGTATTTT	TRBJ2-3	-	-	TRBV19
CASSVKLDTDTQYF	TGTGCCAGCAGTGTGAAACTAGACACAGATACGCAGTATTTT	TRBJ2-3	-	-	TRBV7-6
CASKEYGELFF	TGTGCCAGCAAGGAGTACGGGGAGCTGTTTTTT	TRBJ2-2	-	-	TRBV11-2
CASSYIATDTQYF	TGCGCCAGCAGCTACATAGCGACGGATACGCAGTATTTT	TRBJ2-3	-	-	TRBV5-1
CASSQDRAGGYNEQFF	TGCGCCAGCAGCCAAGATCGGGCGGGGGGTTACAATGAGCAGTTCTTC	TRBJ2-1	TRBD2	-	TRBV4-3
CASSTRTSYEQYF	TGTGCCAGCAGCACTCGGACTTCCTACGAGCAGTACTTC	TRBJ2-7	-	-	TRBV27